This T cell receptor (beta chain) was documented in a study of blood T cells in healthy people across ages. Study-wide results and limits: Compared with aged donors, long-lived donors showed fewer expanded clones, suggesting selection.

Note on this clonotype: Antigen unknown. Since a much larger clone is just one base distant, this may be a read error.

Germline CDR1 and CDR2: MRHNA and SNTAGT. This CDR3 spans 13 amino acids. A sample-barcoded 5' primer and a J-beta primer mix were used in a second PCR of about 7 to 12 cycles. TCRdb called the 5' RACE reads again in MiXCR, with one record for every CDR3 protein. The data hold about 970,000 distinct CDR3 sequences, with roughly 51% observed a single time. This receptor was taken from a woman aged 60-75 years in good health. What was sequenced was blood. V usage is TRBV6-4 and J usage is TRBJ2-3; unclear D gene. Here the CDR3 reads CVSSVASTDTQYF. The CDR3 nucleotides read TGTGTCAGCAGTGTGGCGAGCACAGATACGCAGTATTTT.